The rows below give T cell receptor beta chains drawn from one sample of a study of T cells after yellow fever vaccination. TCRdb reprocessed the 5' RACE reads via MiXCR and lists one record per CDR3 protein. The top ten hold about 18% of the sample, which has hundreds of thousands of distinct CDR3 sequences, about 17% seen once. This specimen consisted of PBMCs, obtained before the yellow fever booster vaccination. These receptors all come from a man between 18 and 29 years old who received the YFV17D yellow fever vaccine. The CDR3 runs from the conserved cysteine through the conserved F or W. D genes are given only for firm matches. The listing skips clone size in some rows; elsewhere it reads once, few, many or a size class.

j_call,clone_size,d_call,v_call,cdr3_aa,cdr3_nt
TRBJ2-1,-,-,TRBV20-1,CSARRTAGGEQFF,TGCAGTGCCCGAAGGACCGCCGGGGGTGAGCAGTTCTTC
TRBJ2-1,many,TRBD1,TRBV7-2,CASQSDRGNEQFF,TGTGCCAGCCAGAGTGACAGGGGGAATGAGCAGTTCTTC
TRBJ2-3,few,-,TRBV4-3,CASSQEGDRDTDTQYF,TGCGCCAGCAGCCAAGAAGGAGACAGAGACACAGATACGCAGTATTTT
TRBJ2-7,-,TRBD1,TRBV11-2,CASSLTGDRYEQYF,TGTGCCAGCAGCTTAACAGGGGACCGGTACGAGCAGTACTTC
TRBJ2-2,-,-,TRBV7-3,CASSLVPGAGELFF,TGTGCCAGCAGCTTGGTTCCGGGAGCCGGGGAGCTGTTTTTT
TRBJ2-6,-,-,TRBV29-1,CSVVGPISGANVLTF,TGCAGCGTTGTAGGACCGATCTCTGGGGCCAACGTCCTGACTTTC
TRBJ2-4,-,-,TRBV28,CASSPSDMLLAKNIQYF,TGTGCCAGCAGTCCCTCGGACATGCTCTTAGCCAAAAACATTCAGTACTTC
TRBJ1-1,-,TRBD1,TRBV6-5,CASSRGQGRMNTEAFF,TGTGCCAGCAGCCGGGGACAGGGTAGGATGAACACTGAAGCTTTCTTT
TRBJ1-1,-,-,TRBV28,CASSFTGRTRAFF,TGTGCCAGCAGTTTTACAGGACGAACCAGAGCTTTCTTT
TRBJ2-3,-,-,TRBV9,CASSVAGRTTDTQYF,TGTGCCAGCAGCGTCGCGGGACGGACCACAGATACGCAGTATTTT
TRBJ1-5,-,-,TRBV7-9,CASSLGRVGQPQHF,TGTGCCAGCAGCTTAGGCAGGGTTGGTCAGCCCCAGCATTTT
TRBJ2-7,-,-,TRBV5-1,CASRQGGPPYEQYF,TGCGCCAGCAGGCAGGGGGGGCCCCCCTACGAGCAGTACTTC
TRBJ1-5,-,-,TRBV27,CASSLVGARQPQHF,TGTGCCAGCAGTTTAGTGGGGGCACGGCAGCCCCAGCATTTT
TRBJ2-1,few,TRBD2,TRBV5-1,CASSSLPGGESEQFF,TGCGCCAGCAGCTCCTTACCCGGGGGGGAATCTGAGCAGTTCTTC
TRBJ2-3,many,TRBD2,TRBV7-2,CASSLDGGLLGDTQYF,TGTGCCAGCAGCTTAGATGGGGGACTATTGGGAGATACGCAGTATTTT
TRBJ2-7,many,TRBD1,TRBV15,CATSRDLTGAGSYEQYF,TGTGCCACCAGCAGAGATCTTACAGGGGCAGGTTCCTACGAGCAGTACTTC
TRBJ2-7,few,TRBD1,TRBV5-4,CASSQGTGGPYEQYF,TGTGCCAGCAGCCAAGGGACAGGGGGACCCTACGAGCAGTACTTC
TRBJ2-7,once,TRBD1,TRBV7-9,CASSQGETGQYEQYF,TGTGCCAGCAGCCAGGGGGAGACAGGGCAATACGAGCAGTACTTC
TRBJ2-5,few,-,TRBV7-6,CASSLGPTEETQYF,TGTGCCAGCAGCTTAGGCCCTACGGAAGAGACCCAGTACTTC
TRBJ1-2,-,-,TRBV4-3,CASSQGTGNYYGYTF,TGCGCCAGCAGCCAAGGCACAGGCAACTACTATGGCTACACCTTC
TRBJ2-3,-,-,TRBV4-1,CASSPGQPVTDTQYF,TGCGCCAGCAGCCCAGGACAGCCTGTCACAGATACGCAGTATTTT
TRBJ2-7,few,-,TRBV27,CASWAPKGHEQYF,TGTGCCAGCTGGGCCCCGAAGGGCCACGAGCAGTACTTC
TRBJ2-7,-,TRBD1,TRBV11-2,CASASGQGTYEQYF,TGTGCCAGCGCTTCGGGACAGGGGACCTACGAGCAGTACTTC
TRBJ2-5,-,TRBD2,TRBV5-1,CASSATSGGAPETQYF,TGCGCCAGCAGCGCGACTAGCGGGGGGGCTCCAGAGACCCAGTACTTC
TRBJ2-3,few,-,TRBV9,CASSVLGTDTQYF,TGTGCCAGCAGCGTACTGGGCACAGATACGCAGTATTTT
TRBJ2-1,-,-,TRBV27,CAIKLGSTLNNEQFF,TGTGCCATCAAACTTGGTAGTACCCTCAACAATGAGCAGTTCTTC
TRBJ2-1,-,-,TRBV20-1,CSASPGTGNEQFF,TGCAGTGCTAGTCCGGGGACGGGGAATGAGCAGTTCTTC
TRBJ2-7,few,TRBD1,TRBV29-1,CSVEVAGGIYEQYF,TGCAGCGTTGAAGTGGCAGGGGGCATTTACGAGCAGTACTTC
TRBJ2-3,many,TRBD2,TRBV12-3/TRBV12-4,CASSAGLAGTDTQYF,TGTGCCAGCAGCGCGGGACTAGCGGGGACAGATACGCAGTATTTT
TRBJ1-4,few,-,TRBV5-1,CASSLVDAAGLEKLFF,TGCGCCAGCAGCTTGGTGGATGCGGCGGGGCTCGAAAAACTGTTTTTT
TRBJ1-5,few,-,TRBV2,CASTRTENQPQHF,TGTGCCAGCACTCGGACAGAGAATCAGCCCCAGCATTTT
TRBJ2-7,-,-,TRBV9,CASSVRTDTYEQYF,TGTGCCAGCAGCGTAAGGACGGATACCTACGAGCAGTACTTC
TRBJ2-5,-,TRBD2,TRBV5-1,CASSTTSGRETQYF,TGCGCCAGCAGCACGACTAGCGGGAGAGAGACCCAGTACTTC
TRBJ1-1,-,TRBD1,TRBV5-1,CASSTYRGQGGTEAFF,TGCGCCAGCAGCACATACAGGGGGCAAGGGGGGACTGAAGCTTTCTTT
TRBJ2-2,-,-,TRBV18,CASSPRAGAPTGELFF,TGTGCCAGCTCACCACGTGCGGGGGCGCCTACCGGGGAGCTGTTTTTT
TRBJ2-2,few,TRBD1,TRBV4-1,CASSLLGTGGIGELFF,TGCGCCAGCAGCCTTCTGGGGACAGGGGGGATCGGGGAGCTGTTTTTT
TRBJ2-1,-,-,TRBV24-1,CATSDSGRHAHYNEQFF,TGTGCCACCAGTGACAGTGGACGTCACGCCCACTACAATGAGCAGTTCTTC